Listed below are T cell receptor beta chains from one sample, sequenced in a study of human T cells and chemical hapten exposure. TCRdb fed the RACE reads into MiXCR, producing one record per CDR3 protein. Counted here are roughly 52,000 distinct CDR3 sequences, around 10% occurring once; the ten biggest clones make up approximately 1.8%. The input for sequencing was whole blood, taken in connection with sensitization to the hapten diphenylcyclopropenone (DPC). These receptors originate from a woman between 40 and 55 years old with alopecia areata. Some clones in this sample may be carry-over from other donors' samples. CDR3s include the opening cysteine and the closing phenylalanine or tryptophan. The order of the fields is J gene, clone size, V gene, D gene, CDR3 DNA, CDR3 protein. D genes are given only for firm matches. Size is stated for part of the rows, as once, few or many counts, or as a class when the clone is expanded.

j_gene: TRBJ1-1; abundance: few; v_gene: TRBV6-5; d_gene: -; CDR3nt: TGTGCCAGCAGTCCTGACGGGTCGAACACTGAAGCTTTCTTT; CDR3aa: CASSPDGSNTEAFF
j_gene: TRBJ1-3; abundance: -; v_gene: TRBV7-2; d_gene: -; CDR3nt: TGTGCCAGCAGCACCGACAGGATAGCACTTGGAAACACCATATATTTT; CDR3aa: CASSTDRIALGNTIYF
j_gene: TRBJ2-1; abundance: -; v_gene: TRBV2; d_gene: -; CDR3nt: TGTGCCAGCAACCGACCGGCCTTC; CDR3aa: CASNRPAF
j_gene: TRBJ2-3; abundance: many; v_gene: TRBV5-1; d_gene: -; CDR3nt: TGCGCCAGCAGCTTGGGGGGCGCCACAGATACGCAGTATTTT; CDR3aa: CASSLGGATDTQYF
j_gene: TRBJ2-1; abundance: many; v_gene: TRBV12-3/TRBV12-4; d_gene: -; CDR3nt: TGTGCCAGCAGTTTTCGGGGCCTATACAATGAGCAGTTCTTC; CDR3aa: CASSFRGLYNEQFF
j_gene: TRBJ2-7; abundance: few; v_gene: TRBV7-2; d_gene: -; CDR3nt: TGTGCCAGCAGCTTAGGGCAGTACTCCTACGAGCAGTACTTC; CDR3aa: CASSLGQYSYEQYF
j_gene: TRBJ1-1; abundance: -; v_gene: TRBV12-3/TRBV12-4; d_gene: -; CDR3nt: TGTGCCAGCAGTTTAAACAAACGTTCTGAAGCTTTCTTT; CDR3aa: CASSLNKRSEAFF
j_gene: TRBJ2-7; abundance: few; v_gene: TRBV5-5; d_gene: -; CDR3nt: TGTGCCAGCAGCCCGGGAAGGGGGGCCTACGAGCAGTACTTC; CDR3aa: CASSPGRGAYEQYF
j_gene: TRBJ2-1; abundance: many; v_gene: TRBV4-2; d_gene: -; CDR3nt: TGTGCCAGCAGCCTCCAAGGGGGGGAGAATGAGCAGTTCTTC; CDR3aa: CASSLQGGENEQFF
j_gene: TRBJ2-3; abundance: -; v_gene: TRBV7-9; d_gene: -; CDR3nt: TGTGCCAGCAGCACCCTCACAGATACGCAGTATTTT; CDR3aa: CASSTLTDTQYF
j_gene: TRBJ2-3; abundance: many; v_gene: TRBV27; d_gene: TRBD2; CDR3nt: TGTGCCAGCAGAACTCGACTAGCGGGGGGGCCTAAAGATACGCAGTATTTT; CDR3aa: CASRTRLAGGPKDTQYF
j_gene: TRBJ1-4; abundance: few; v_gene: TRBV20-1; d_gene: -; CDR3nt: TGCAGTGCTAGCCAGGGAGGCGGAAATGAAAAACTGTTTTTT; CDR3aa: CSASQGGGNEKLFF
j_gene: TRBJ1-1; abundance: -; v_gene: TRBV27; d_gene: -; CDR3nt: TGTGCCAGCAGTTCCTCGACATCGAACACTGAAGCTTTCTTT; CDR3aa: CASSSSTSNTEAFF
j_gene: TRBJ1-1; abundance: few; v_gene: TRBV20-1; d_gene: -; CDR3nt: TGCAGTGCTAGCGGTTGGAGGAACACTGAAGCTTTCTTT; CDR3aa: CSASGWRNTEAFF
j_gene: TRBJ2-3; abundance: many; v_gene: TRBV29-1; d_gene: -; CDR3nt: TGCAGCATCTGGGGTGGTCGCGGGGACTTCCTCACAGATACGCAGTATTTT; CDR3aa: CSIWGGRGDFLTDTQYF
j_gene: TRBJ2-7; abundance: many; v_gene: TRBV30; d_gene: -; CDR3nt: TGTGCCTGGAGTGAGAGAGGAGGACCCAGCTCCAAACAGTACTTC; CDR3aa: CAWSERGGPSSKQYF
j_gene: TRBJ2-7; abundance: few; v_gene: TRBV30; d_gene: TRBD1; CDR3nt: TGTGCCTGGAGTTGGGACAGGCAAAACGAGCAGTACTTC; CDR3aa: CAWSWDRQNEQYF
j_gene: TRBJ1-1; abundance: many; v_gene: TRBV18; d_gene: -; CDR3nt: TGTGCCAGCTCACCAAGAGGAGACACTGAAGCTTTCTTT; CDR3aa: CASSPRGDTEAFF
j_gene: TRBJ2-1; abundance: -; v_gene: TRBV28; d_gene: -; CDR3nt: TGTGCCAGCAGCACCTCGTCTGGGGGGTCCTACAATGAGCAGTTCTTC; CDR3aa: CASSTSSGGSYNEQFF
j_gene: TRBJ2-2; abundance: many; v_gene: TRBV7-2; d_gene: -; CDR3nt: TGTGCCAGCAGGGAGGTCGGGGCAGGGTTCACCGGGGAGCTGTTTTTT; CDR3aa: CASREVGAGFTGELFF
j_gene: TRBJ2-7; abundance: -; v_gene: TRBV11-2; d_gene: TRBD2; CDR3nt: TGTGCCAGCAGCGGGACTAGCGGGAGGGCCCGCGAGCAGTACTTC; CDR3aa: CASSGTSGRAREQYF
j_gene: TRBJ1-5; abundance: -; v_gene: TRBV19; d_gene: -; CDR3nt: TGTGCCAGTAGTATAACCCTCGGATATAGCAATCAGCCCCAGCATTTT; CDR3aa: CASSITLGYSNQPQHF
j_gene: TRBJ1-1; abundance: few; v_gene: TRBV20-1; d_gene: TRBD1; CDR3nt: TGCAGTGCTAGGATCTTCCGGGACAGGGCAAAGACTGAAGCTTTCTTT; CDR3aa: CSARIFRDRAKTEAFF
j_gene: TRBJ2-7; abundance: many; v_gene: TRBV19; d_gene: -; CDR3nt: TGTGCCAGTAGTGGCAGGGTTGGCGAGCAGTACTTC; CDR3aa: CASSGRVGEQYF